The clone carrying this T cell receptor beta chain was detected only a few times. The source of the sample is a study of regulatory T cells in long-lasting Graves disease. Trimming cost V 0 bases and J 4 bases, with 13 bases left between them. The CDR3 loop spans 15 amino acids. Germline loops: CDR1 SGDLS, CDR2 YYNGEE. Sequencing libraries for TCR beta were prepared with iRepertoire HTBI primers and Arm-PCR of CDR3 regions. In the original workflow: Samples collectively showed 62 TRBV and more than 12 TRBJ segments. TCRdb itself ran the multiplex PCR reads through MiXCR, one entry per CDR3 protein. The V and J calls were not made by the authors but by TCRdb's processing. Counted here are about 620,000 distinct CDR3 sequences, 16% occurring once; the ten biggest clones make up 15% to 20%. As for time point: newly diagnosed GD, antithyroid drugs for less than 3 months. RNA from PBMCs was the source of the TCR library.

The same sample was also studied in work on T cells in Graves' hyperthyroidism and ophthalmopathy. Per that study: With a duration under 2 months, the hyperthyroidism was newly diagnosed in patients aged 18 to 65. On the basis of clinical symptoms, serum thyroxine and TRAb, thyroid ultrasound and orbital computed tomography, diagnoses were made.

This chain uses TRBV9 with TRBJ2-5; tentatively, D is TRBD1 (7 bases). This receptor was obtained from a woman younger than 45 with Graves disease. Material: peripheral blood mononuclear cells (PBMCs), obtained at new diagnosis, from a patient treated with antithyroid drugs. The CDR3 region is CASSVAAGGTETQYF. The CDR3 nucleotides are TGTGCCAGCAGCGTAGCTGCAGGGGGGACAGAGACCCAGTACTTC.